The rows below give T cell receptor beta chains drawn from one sample of a study of blood T cell repertoires in COVID-19. Generated by immunoSEQ multiplex PCR, the TCRdb table keeps only in-frame clones and is missing some. This table holds some 230,000 clones, about 86% found once. Material: peripheral blood. The receptors here all came from a woman aged 30 to 39 who had recovered from COVID-19. Both conserved end residues are part of each CDR3. A D gene is named only where the DNA matches it firmly. Clone sizes are given selectively: once, few, many, or a class where the clone is expanded.

cdr3_aa	cdr3_nt	clone_size	d_call	v_call	j_call
CASSTPPAAANTDTQYF	TGTGCCAGCAGTACCCCACCAGCGGCCGCTAACACAGATACGCAGTATTTT	NA	NA	TRBV27	TRBJ2-3
CASSLAGAFHEQYF	TGTGCCAGCAGCTTAGCGGGAGCGTTCCACGAGCAGTACTTC	few	NA	TRBV7-9	TRBJ2-7
CASSPPTRGTEAFF	TGTGCCAGCTCACCACCGACTAGGGGCACTGAAGCTTTCTTT	once	NA	TRBV18	TRBJ1-1
CASSSLQGTEQYF	TGTGCCAGTAGTAGCCTACAGGGCACCGAGCAGTACTTC	NA	NA	TRBV19	TRBJ2-7
CASSQDREGAFF	TGTGCCAGCAGCCAAGACAGGGAAGGGGCTTTCTTT	NA	NA	TRBV3-1/TRBV3-2	TRBJ1-1
CASSPPGSGELFF	TGCGCCAGCAGCCCCCCCGGGTCCGGGGAGCTGTTTTTT	many	NA	TRBV10-1	TRBJ2-2
CASSLGGNEQFF	TGTGCCAGCAGCTTGGGAGGCAATGAGCAGTTCTTC	NA	NA	TRBV5-6	TRBJ2-1
CASSAGQGEELFYGYTF	TGTGCCAGCAGCGCAGGACAGGGGGAGGAACTTTTCTATGGCTACACCTTC	NA	TRBD1	TRBV9	TRBJ1-2
CASSVGQDGYGYTF	TGTGCCAGCAGCGTAGGACAGGACGGGTATGGCTACACCTTC	NA	NA	TRBV9	TRBJ1-2
CASSIEVDTEAFF	TGTGCCAGTAGTATCGAAGTAGACACTGAAGCTTTCTTT	NA	NA	TRBV19	TRBJ1-1
CASSLIGGAPQETQYF	TGTGCCAGCAGTTTAATAGGGGGCGCCCCGCAAGAGACCCAGTACTTC	NA	TRBD1	TRBV28	TRBJ2-5
CASSPGQPITGELFF	TGTGCCAGCAGCCCGGGACAGCCCATCACCGGGGAGCTGTTTTTT	NA	TRBD1	TRBV7-3	TRBJ2-2
CATSGTGPHQPQHF	TGTGCCACCAGCGGGACAGGACCTCATCAGCCCCAGCATTTT	NA	TRBD1	TRBV24-1	TRBJ1-5
CSASGAISGANVLTF	TGCAGTGCTAGTGGAGCAATCTCTGGGGCCAACGTCCTGACTTTC	few	NA	TRBV20-1	TRBJ2-6
CAWSQGYSNQPQHF	TGTGCCTGGAGTCAGGGGTATAGCAATCAGCCCCAGCATTTT	NA	NA	TRBV30	TRBJ1-5
CASIKVQGAEQYF	TGTGCCAGCATCAAAGTACAGGGGGCCGAGCAGTACTTC	NA	TRBD1	TRBV28	TRBJ2-7
CASSLQDYNEQFF	TGCGCCAGCAGCTTACAGGACTACAATGAGCAGTTCTTC	NA	NA	TRBV5-1	TRBJ2-1
CASSVERGGEQFF	TGTGCCAGCAGTGTGGAGCGGGGGGGAGAGCAGTTCTTC	NA	TRBD2	TRBV2	TRBJ2-1
CASSQDPSGDNQPQHF	TGCGCCAGCAGCCAAGATCCCTCAGGGGACAATCAGCCCCAGCATTTT	NA	NA	TRBV4-1	TRBJ1-5
CASSPRDLSYEQYF	TGTGCCAGCAGCCCGCGGGACCTCTCCTACGAGCAGTACTTC	NA	NA	TRBV3-1/TRBV3-2	TRBJ2-7
CASSLAQGAMNEQFF	TGCGCCAGCAGCTTGGCACAGGGGGCAATGAATGAGCAGTTCTTC	NA	TRBD1	TRBV5-1	TRBJ2-1
CASSYSMGGLEQYF	TGTGCCAGCAGTTACTCGATGGGGGGTCTCGAGCAGTACTTC	NA	NA	TRBV6-2/TRBV6-3	TRBJ2-7
CASSPMGATEQFF	TGTGCCAGCAGCCCCATGGGGGCGACTGAGCAGTTCTTC	NA	NA	TRBV3-1/TRBV3-2	TRBJ2-1
CASSFPGSPGGETQYF	TGTGCCAGCAGCTTTCCCGGGAGCCCGGGGGGGGAGACCCAGTACTTC	once	TRBD2	TRBV7-2	TRBJ2-5
CASSSKGDYQETQYF	TGTGCCAGCAGTTCGAAAGGGGATTACCAAGAGACCCAGTACTTC	NA	NA	TRBV6-5	TRBJ2-5
CATSDLPTGSGANVLTF	TGTGCCACCAGTGATTTACCGACAGGGTCTGGGGCCAACGTCCTGACTTTC	once	TRBD1	TRBV24-1	TRBJ2-6
CASSPLGHSLSTGELFF	TGTGCCAGCAGCCCGTTGGGACACAGTCTCAGTACCGGGGAGCTGTTTTTT	few	NA	TRBV7-9	TRBJ2-2
CASAPGLAAGELFF	TGTGCCAGCGCCCCGGGACTAGCGGCCGGGGAGCTGTTTTTT	NA	TRBD2	TRBV10-3	TRBJ2-2
CASSEGGNGFYEQYF	TGTGCCAGCAGCGAGGGAGGAAACGGGTTCTACGAGCAGTACTTC	NA	NA	TRBV9	TRBJ2-7
CASSFSDRSSPLHF	TGTGCCAGCAGCTTCAGTGACAGGTCTTCACCCCTCCACTTT	NA	NA	TRBV7-9	TRBJ1-6
CASKRTVAYGYTF	TGTGCCAGTAAGCGCACCGTCGCATATGGCTACACCTTC	NA	NA	TRBV19	TRBJ1-2
CASSIPGFSTDTQYF	TGTGCCAGCAGTATTCCCGGGTTCTCCACAGATACGCAGTATTTT	few	NA	TRBV28	TRBJ2-3
CASSRAGVISEQFF	TGTGCCAGCAGCCGAGCGGGGGTTATTAGTGAGCAGTTCTTC	NA	TRBD2	TRBV11-3	TRBJ2-1
CASTVFQGGSYEQYF	TGTGCCAGCACCGTTTTTCAGGGGGGCTCCTACGAGCAGTACTTC	once	NA	TRBV28	TRBJ2-7
CASSVGVLTEAFF	TGTGCCAGCAGCGTAGGCGTGCTCACTGAAGCTTTCTTT	NA	NA	TRBV9	TRBJ1-1
CASSPLGRYTYGYTF	TGTGCCAGCAGTCCCTTGGGCCGCTACACCTATGGCTACACCTTC	NA	NA	TRBV28	TRBJ1-2
CASSLLGQNTGELFF	TGCGCCAGCAGCCTTTTGGGGCAGAACACCGGGGAGCTGTTTTTT	NA	NA	TRBV5-1	TRBJ2-2
CASRHGRLAGGYEQYF	TGTGCCAGCCGCCACGGACGACTAGCGGGAGGGTACGAGCAGTACTTC	NA	TRBD2	TRBV27	TRBJ2-7
CASRLAGTGAYEQYF	TGTGCCAGCAGGCTGGCGGGGACAGGAGCCTACGAGCAGTACTTC	NA	TRBD1	TRBV27	TRBJ2-7
CASSRQGTEAFF	TGCGCCAGCAGCCGACAGGGAACTGAAGCTTTCTTT	NA	TRBD1	TRBV10-1	TRBJ1-1
CSVSRQGVDTGELFF	TGCAGCGTTTCCCGACAGGGGGTCGACACCGGGGAGCTGTTTTTT	NA	TRBD1	TRBV29-1	TRBJ2-2